These T cell receptor beta chains were read from a single sample in a study of T-cell memory formation after mild COVID-19. TCRdb redid the calling of the 5' RACE reads with MiXCR, one entry per CDR3 protein. Of 470,000 or so distinct CDR3 sequences in the sample, approximately 18% were seen once. Sequencing was done on a sample of PBMCs or a T cell subset sorted from them (not recorded which). The receptors were sampled from an adult woman who had mild COVID-19 (a few samples of this study predate the infection). Cell type and time point are not known. The CDR3 runs from the conserved cysteine through the conserved F or W. A D gene is named only where the DNA matches it firmly. Not all rows give a size; the values are once, few, many and, for expanded clones, a class.

CDR3 length: 15; J gene: TRBJ2-1; V gene: TRBV12-3/TRBV12-4; clone size: many; D gene: NA; CDR3 DNA: TGTGCCAGCAGTTTAGGGGCAGGCCACCACAATGAGCAGTTCTTC; CDR3 protein: CASSLGAGHHNEQFF
CDR3 length: 16; J gene: TRBJ2-1; V gene: TRBV6-1; clone size: many; D gene: NA; CDR3 DNA: TGTGCCAGCACCGAAGCTTGGTGGATGGCCTACAATGAGCAGTTCTTC; CDR3 protein: CASTEAWWMAYNEQFF
CDR3 length: 16; J gene: TRBJ2-2; V gene: TRBV6-5; clone size: NA; D gene: NA; CDR3 DNA: TGTGCCAGCATTGGGACGGACATCATTAACACCGGGGAGCTGTTTTTT; CDR3 protein: CASIGTDIINTGELFF
CDR3 length: 17; J gene: TRBJ2-6; V gene: TRBV4-1; clone size: few; D gene: NA; CDR3 DNA: TGCGCCAGCAGCCAAACGGGATATTTTCCTGGGGCCAACGTCCTGACTTTC; CDR3 protein: CASSQTGYFPGANVLTF
CDR3 length: 10; J gene: TRBJ2-5; V gene: TRBV20-1; clone size: NA; D gene: NA; CDR3 DNA: TGCAGTGCCCTGGGCGGGGCCCAGTACTTC; CDR3 protein: CSALGGAQYF
CDR3 length: 15; J gene: TRBJ1-2; V gene: TRBV30; clone size: few; D gene: NA; CDR3 DNA: TGTGCCTGGAGTGCAACAGGGCTAGCTAACTATGGCTACACCTTC; CDR3 protein: CAWSATGLANYGYTF
CDR3 length: 18; J gene: TRBJ2-1; V gene: TRBV10-3; clone size: few; D gene: TRBD2; CDR3 DNA: TGTGCCATCAGCCCGGGACTAGCGGGAGGAGGGTCCTACAATGAGCAGTTCTTC; CDR3 protein: CAISPGLAGGGSYNEQFF
CDR3 length: 13; J gene: TRBJ2-7; V gene: TRBV14; clone size: NA; D gene: NA; CDR3 DNA: TGTGCCAGCAGCCGAACGGACCGTATGGAGCAGTACTTC; CDR3 protein: CASSRTDRMEQYF
CDR3 length: 11; J gene: TRBJ2-1; V gene: TRBV28; clone size: NA; D gene: NA; CDR3 DNA: TGTGCCAGCAGTTTAAGGTGGGAGCAGTTCTTC; CDR3 protein: CASSLRWEQFF
CDR3 length: 13; J gene: TRBJ2-2; V gene: TRBV20-1; clone size: NA; D gene: NA; CDR3 DNA: TGCAGTGCTGACCGGGACGATACGGGGGAGCTGTTTTTT; CDR3 protein: CSADRDDTGELFF
CDR3 length: 17; J gene: TRBJ2-7; V gene: TRBV28; clone size: NA; D gene: TRBD1; CDR3 DNA: TGTGCCAGCAGTCTCCCTCTTGGGACAGGGAGCTCCTACGAGCAGTACTTC; CDR3 protein: CASSLPLGTGSSYEQYF
CDR3 length: 17; J gene: TRBJ1-6; V gene: TRBV14; clone size: few; D gene: TRBD1; CDR3 DNA: TGTGCCAGCAGCCCAGACAGGGGTTATTCCTATAATTCACCCCTCCACTTT; CDR3 protein: CASSPDRGYSYNSPLHF
CDR3 length: 17; J gene: TRBJ2-7; V gene: TRBV7-2; clone size: few; D gene: TRBD1; CDR3 DNA: TGTGCCAGCAGCTTTAGACCGGGACAGGGGCTCTTCTACGAGCAGTACTTC; CDR3 protein: CASSFRPGQGLFYEQYF
CDR3 length: 15; J gene: TRBJ1-5; V gene: TRBV5-5; clone size: NA; D gene: NA; CDR3 DNA: TGTGCCAGCAGCTTGGCCCCAGGGGTCAATCAGCCCCAGCATTTT; CDR3 protein: CASSLAPGVNQPQHF
CDR3 length: 17; J gene: TRBJ1-1; V gene: TRBV9; clone size: NA; D gene: NA; CDR3 DNA: TGTGCCAGCAGCGTAGGGGTTGGTGGCAGCCCGATTACAGAAGCTTTCTTT; CDR3 protein: CASSVGVGGSPITEAFF
CDR3 length: 13; J gene: TRBJ1-1; V gene: TRBV20-1; clone size: NA; D gene: NA; CDR3 DNA: TGCAGTGTCACACAGGGCAGGGGCACTGAAGCTTTCTTT; CDR3 protein: CSVTQGRGTEAFF
CDR3 length: 14; J gene: TRBJ1-5; V gene: TRBV19; clone size: NA; D gene: NA; CDR3 DNA: TGTGCCAGTAGTATCCGGGACACAAATCAGCCCCAGCATTTT; CDR3 protein: CASSIRDTNQPQHF
CDR3 length: 16; J gene: TRBJ2-7; V gene: TRBV7-8; clone size: NA; D gene: TRBD2; CDR3 DNA: TGTGCCAGCAGCCCGTACCGACTAGCGGGAGCCTACGAGCAGTACTTC; CDR3 protein: CASSPYRLAGAYEQYF
CDR3 length: 17; J gene: TRBJ2-1; V gene: TRBV4-3; clone size: NA; D gene: NA; CDR3 DNA: TGCGCCAGCAGCCAAGTTAGAGGGCGGGATCCCCACAATGAGCAGTTCTTC; CDR3 protein: CASSQVRGRDPHNEQFF
CDR3 length: 13; J gene: TRBJ2-2; V gene: TRBV5-1; clone size: many; D gene: NA; CDR3 DNA: TGCGCCAGCAACTGGGGGAACACCGGGGAGCTGTTTTTT; CDR3 protein: CASNWGNTGELFF
CDR3 length: 18; J gene: TRBJ2-3; V gene: TRBV14; clone size: NA; D gene: TRBD2; CDR3 DNA: TGTGCCAGCAGCCAAGATTTTCGGGGGGGCCGCAGCACAGATACGCAGTATTTT; CDR3 protein: CASSQDFRGGRSTDTQYF
CDR3 length: 15; J gene: TRBJ2-7; V gene: TRBV5-1; clone size: NA; D gene: TRBD2; CDR3 DNA: TGCGCCAGCAGCTTGGCCACTAGCGGGACCTACGAGCAGTACTTC; CDR3 protein: CASSLATSGTYEQYF
CDR3 length: 13; J gene: TRBJ1-2; V gene: TRBV24-1; clone size: NA; D gene: NA; CDR3 DNA: TGTGCCACCAGTGATTTGCAGAACTATGGCTACACCTTC; CDR3 protein: CATSDLQNYGYTF
CDR3 length: 15; J gene: TRBJ2-3; V gene: TRBV5-1; clone size: many; D gene: NA; CDR3 DNA: TGCGCCAGCAGCGGGGGGACAGACCCGACAGATACGCAGTATTTT; CDR3 protein: CASSGGTDPTDTQYF
CDR3 length: 15; J gene: TRBJ2-5; V gene: TRBV24-1; clone size: few; D gene: NA; CDR3 DNA: TGTGCCACCAGTGATTTGACGGGGGGCGGGAAGACCCAGTACTTC; CDR3 protein: CATSDLTGGGKTQYF
CDR3 length: 16; J gene: TRBJ1-5; V gene: TRBV12-3/TRBV12-4; clone size: NA; D gene: NA; CDR3 DNA: TGTGCCAGCAGCTTAGTCCCGCCAAGCACGGGCCAGCCCCAGCATTTT; CDR3 protein: CASSLVPPSTGQPQHF
CDR3 length: 16; J gene: TRBJ2-7; V gene: TRBV19; clone size: few; D gene: NA; CDR3 DNA: TGTGCCAGTAGTATCAAGGGGAGGGACAGGCCCTACGAGCAGTACTTC; CDR3 protein: CASSIKGRDRPYEQYF
CDR3 length: 13; J gene: TRBJ2-3; V gene: TRBV12-3/TRBV12-4; clone size: NA; D gene: TRBD2; CDR3 DNA: TGTGCCAGCGGCACTAGCGAGTTAGATACGCAGTATTTT; CDR3 protein: CASGTSELDTQYF
CDR3 length: 14; J gene: TRBJ2-7; V gene: TRBV24-1; clone size: few; D gene: NA; CDR3 DNA: TGTGCCACCAGTGCGTCGGGGGAGATTTACGAGCAGTACTTC; CDR3 protein: CATSASGEIYEQYF
CDR3 length: 13; J gene: TRBJ1-1; V gene: TRBV12-3/TRBV12-4; clone size: NA; D gene: NA; CDR3 DNA: TGTGCCAGCAGTACCCCCTCGAACACTGAAGCTTTCTTT; CDR3 protein: CASSTPSNTEAFF
CDR3 length: 15; J gene: TRBJ2-7; V gene: TRBV4-3; clone size: few; D gene: NA; CDR3 DNA: TGCGCCAGCAGCCTGCGGGACGAGGGGCACTACGAGCAGTACTTC; CDR3 protein: CASSLRDEGHYEQYF
CDR3 length: 14; J gene: TRBJ2-7; V gene: TRBV4-1; clone size: few; D gene: TRBD2; CDR3 DNA: TGCGCCAGCAGCCGACTAGCCTCAGTTGACGAGCAGTACTTC; CDR3 protein: CASSRLASVDEQYF